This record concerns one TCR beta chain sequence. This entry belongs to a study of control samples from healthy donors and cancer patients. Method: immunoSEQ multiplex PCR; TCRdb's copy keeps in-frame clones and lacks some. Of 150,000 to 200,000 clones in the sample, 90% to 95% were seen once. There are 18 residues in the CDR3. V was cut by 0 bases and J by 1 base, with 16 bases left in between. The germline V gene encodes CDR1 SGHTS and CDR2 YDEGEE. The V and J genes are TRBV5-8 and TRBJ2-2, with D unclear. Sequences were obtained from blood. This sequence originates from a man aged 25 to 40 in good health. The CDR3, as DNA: TGTGCCAGCAGCTTGGGACCAGACATATACCTGAACACCGGGGAGCTGTTTTTT. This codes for CASSLGPDIYLNTGELFF.